This is a list of T cell receptor beta chains from one sample in a study of TIL therapy for anti-PD-1-resistant metastatic lung cancer. Clones were read by immunoSEQ multiplex PCR, and TCRdb kept only the in-frame ones, dropping some. The table shows about 50,000 clones, with just over 70% occurring only once. This specimen was tumor tissue, taken at baseline. These receptors originate from a person aged 25 to 80 with non-small cell lung cancer. CDR3s include the opening cysteine and the closing phenylalanine or tryptophan. A D gene is named only where the DNA matches it firmly. A row's size may be missing; if present it is once, few, many or a size class.

v_gene	d_gene	abundance	j_gene	CDR3aa	CDR3nt
TRBV19	NA	few	TRBJ1-2	CASSIDYGYTF	TGTGCCAGTAGTATAGACTATGGCTACACCTTC
TRBV5-8	TRBD1	once	TRBJ2-6	CASSRRPGQGPGANVLTF	TGTGCCAGCAGCCGACGACCGGGACAGGGGCCTGGGGCCAACGTCCTGACTTTC
TRBV28	TRBD2	NA	TRBJ2-7	CASSFLAGSSYEQYF	TGTGCCAGCAGTTTCCTAGCGGGGAGCTCCTACGAGCAGTACTTC
TRBV19	NA	NA	TRBJ2-7	CASSPGFSYEQYF	TGTGCCAGTAGTCCAGGGTTCTCCTACGAGCAGTACTTC
TRBV6-1	NA	NA	TRBJ1-4	CASSEIGGAKRPEKLFF	TGTGCCAGCAGTGAAATCGGTGGGGCAAAACGTCCCGAAAAACTGTTTTTT
TRBV19	NA	NA	TRBJ2-2	CASKLPGNTGELFF	TGTGCCAGTAAACTACCCGGGAACACCGGGGAGCTGTTTTTT
TRBV5-6	NA	NA	TRBJ2-7	CASSAGPGVSGYF	TGTGCCAGCAGCGCGGGACCAGGTGTTTCGGGGTACTTC
TRBV28	NA	NA	TRBJ1-4	CASSGSFNEKLFF	TGTGCCAGCAGCGGTAGCTTTAATGAAAAACTGTTTTTT
TRBV20-1	TRBD1	NA	TRBJ1-1	CSANRGTEAFF	TGCAGTGCGAACAGGGGAACTGAAGCTTTCTTT
TRBV27	TRBD1	NA	TRBJ1-6	CASSLRQGRSSYNSPLHF	TGTGCCAGCAGCCTAAGACAGGGCCGTAGCTCCTATAATTCACCCCTCCACTTT
TRBV6-1	NA	NA	TRBJ2-3	CASSKRTATTDTQYF	TGTGCCAGCAGTAAACGGACAGCAACCACAGATACGCAGTATTTT
TRBV28	TRBD2	NA	TRBJ2-7	CASTSGGKSYEQYF	TGTGCCAGTACAAGCGGGGGCAAGAGCTACGAGCAGTACTTC
TRBV19	NA	once	TRBJ1-1	CASSILAVSGNTEAFF	TGTGCCAGTAGTATCTTGGCAGTCTCGGGTAACACTGAAGCTTTCTTT
TRBV5-1	TRBD1	NA	TRBJ2-4	CASRPQGAKNIQYF	TGCGCCAGCAGACCACAGGGGGCCAAAAACATTCAGTACTTC
TRBV2	NA	NA	TRBJ2-2	CASRIQGAGELFF	TGTGCCAGCAGGATACAGGGCGCCGGGGAGCTGTTTTTT
TRBV11-2	NA	few	TRBJ1-5	CASSLGQFGQPQHF	TGTGCCAGCAGCTTAGGACAGTTCGGTCAGCCCCAGCATTTT
TRBV28	NA	NA	TRBJ1-1	CATLRNTEAFF	TGTGCCACACTCAGGAACACTGAAGCTTTCTTT
TRBV5-1	NA	NA	TRBJ2-3	CASSFTDTQYF	TGCGCCAGCAGCTTCACAGATACGCAGTATTTT
TRBV7-3	NA	NA	TRBJ2-5	CASSPGTAFQETQYF	TGTGCCAGCAGTCCCGGGACGGCCTTCCAAGAGACCCAGTACTTC
TRBV5-1	NA	NA	TRBJ2-3	CASSLAYGTDTQYF	TGCGCCAGCAGCTTGGCTTATGGAACAGATACGCAGTATTTT
TRBV27	NA	NA	TRBJ2-5	CASSFRVVGETQYF	TGTGCCAGCAGTTTTCGCGTCGTGGGGGAGACCCAGTACTTC
TRBV5-1	NA	few	TRBJ1-1	CASSLTGPGYTEAFF	TGCGCCAGCAGCCTCACCGGACCGGGGTACACTGAAGCTTTCTTT